Listed here is a single T cell receptor (beta chain). Antigen: not known. The CDR3 is made up of 14 amino acids. Germline V gene lookup returns CDR1 SGDLS and CDR2 YYNGEE. The trim removed 3 bases at V and 6 bases at J, leaving 3 bases unmatched. The data belong to a study of T cell repertoires in cytomegalovirus infection. The overall study: Recently identified HLA-C-restricted and well-studied HLA-B-restricted CMV epitopes were used. Indicated by public TCR beta signatures were CMV infection and matching HLA type. Study-wide results and caveats: Summed public TCR beta family frequency identified CMV carriers bearing the relevant HLA. What dominated the ex vivo response were HLA-C-restricted CMV-specific TCR beta clonotypes.

TCRdb reprocessed the reads via MiXCR and lists one record per CDR3 protein. The sample consists of about 900,000 distinct CDR3 sequences, 31% of them appearing once. V usage is TRBV9 and J usage is TRBJ1-6, with 7 bases identical to TRBD1. Here the sequenced sample was cultured CD8+ T cells from PBMCs, taken from culture after CMV antigen stimulation. This sequence originates from a human donor in good health (CMV status not recorded). Some clones in this sample may be carry-over from other donors' samples. CDR3: CASSGDSSNSPLHF. CDR3 nucleotides: TGTGCCAGCAGCGGGGACAGTTCTAATTCACCCCTCCACTTT.